These T cell receptor beta chains were read from a single sample in a study of T cell responses to AZD1222 COVID-19 vaccine. TCRdb's copy holds only in-frame clones and misses some; the assay was immunoSEQ multiplex PCR. The sample yields around 78,000 clones, around four fifths seen once. The specimen comprised peripheral blood, sampled on day 0 of AZD1222 vaccination. The receptors here all came from an adult in good health. Both conserved end residues are part of each CDR3. The D gene is left open where the match is weak. Clone size is stated in some rows and not others, as once, few, many or a class when expanded.

>TRBJ1-2|TRBV6-2/TRBV6-3|.|.
CASSYSRQENYYGYTF
TGTGCCAGCAGTTACTCGCGGCAGGAGAACTACTATGGCTACACCTTC
>TRBJ1-1|TRBV12-5|.|.
CASAPRGTTNTEAFF
TGTGCTAGTGCCCCCCGTGGGACGACGAACACTGAAGCTTTCTTT
>TRBJ1-1|TRBV30|.|.
CAWSVGLSTEAFF
TGTGCCTGGAGTGTTGGTCTTAGCACTGAAGCTTTCTTT
>TRBJ2-3|TRBV18|TRBD2|.
CASSPPAGATDTQYF
TGTGCCAGCTCACCACCAGCGGGAGCCACAGATACGCAGTATTTT
>TRBJ2-7|TRBV7-2|.|.
CASSLSPGTYEQYF
TGTGCCAGCAGCTTATCCCCAGGAACCTACGAGCAGTACTTC
>TRBJ2-1|TRBV28|.|.
CASSSGLHEQFF
TGTGCCAGCAGTTCTGGGTTACATGAGCAGTTCTTC
>TRBJ2-7|TRBV6-2/TRBV6-3|.|.
CASSLGAGVSYEQYF
TGTGCCAGCAGCTTAGGGGCAGGGGTCTCCTACGAGCAGTACTTC
>TRBJ2-7|TRBV6-2/TRBV6-3|.|.
CASSGKRDNPYEQYF
TGTGCCAGCAGTGGAAAACGGGACAACCCCTACGAGCAGTACTTC
>TRBJ1-2|TRBV6-5|.|.
CASSYGQFGYTF
TGTGCCAGCAGTTACGGACAGTTTGGCTACACCTTC
>TRBJ1-3|TRBV3-1/TRBV3-2|.|.
CASSALCLHARNTIYF
TGTGCCAGCAGCGCCTTATGTTTACACGCACGAAACACCATATATTTT
>TRBJ2-1|TRBV28|TRBD1|few
CASSLFKGDRGDLYNEQFF
TGTGCCAGCAGTTTATTTAAGGGTGACAGGGGGGATCTCTACAATGAGCAGTTCTTC
>TRBJ2-7|TRBV6-2/TRBV6-3|TRBD1|.
CASSYAGTGRPYEQYF
TGTGCCAGCAGTTACGCCGGGACAGGGAGGCCCTACGAGCAGTACTTC
>TRBJ2-1|TRBV7-2|TRBD2|once
CASSSAGTSGGNEQFF
TGTGCCAGCAGCTCCGCCGGGACTAGCGGGGGGAATGAGCAGTTCTTC
>TRBJ1-1|TRBV2|.|few
CASSESDTPNTEAFF
TGTGCCAGCAGTGAATCGGACACTCCGAACACTGAAGCTTTCTTT
>TRBJ1-1|TRBV5-6|TRBD1|once
CASSWGTANTEAFF
TGTGCCAGCAGCTGGGGGACAGCGAACACTGAAGCTTTCTTT
>TRBJ2-7|TRBV11-2|.|.
CASSFQWTPDYEQYF
TGTGCCAGCAGCTTCCAGTGGACCCCAGACTACGAGCAGTACTTC
>TRBJ2-2|TRBV4-3|.|.
CASSQEVPHSTMLGPPPGELFF
TGCGCCAGCAGCCAAGAAGTTCCCCACAGCACGATGTTGGGACCCCCGCCCGGGGAGCTGTTTTTT